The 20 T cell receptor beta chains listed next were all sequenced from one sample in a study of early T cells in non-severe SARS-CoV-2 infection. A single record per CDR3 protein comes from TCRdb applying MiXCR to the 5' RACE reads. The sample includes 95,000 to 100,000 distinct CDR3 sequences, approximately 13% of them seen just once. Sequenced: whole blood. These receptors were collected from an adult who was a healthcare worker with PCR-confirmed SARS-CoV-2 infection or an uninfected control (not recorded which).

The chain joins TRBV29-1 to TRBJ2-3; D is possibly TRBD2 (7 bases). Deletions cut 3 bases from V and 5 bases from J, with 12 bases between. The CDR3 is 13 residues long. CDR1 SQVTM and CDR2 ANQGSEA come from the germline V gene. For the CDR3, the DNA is TGCAGCGTTGATGGGGGGGCTGGAGATACGCAGTATTTT. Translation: CSVDGGAGDTQYF.

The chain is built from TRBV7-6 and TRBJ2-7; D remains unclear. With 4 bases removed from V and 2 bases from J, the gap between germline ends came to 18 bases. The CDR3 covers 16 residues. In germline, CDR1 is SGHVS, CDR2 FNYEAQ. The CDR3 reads CASSSRLGSSAYEQYF. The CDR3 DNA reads TGTGCCAGCAGCTCCCGGCTGGGCAGTTCGGCCTACGAGCAGTACTTC.

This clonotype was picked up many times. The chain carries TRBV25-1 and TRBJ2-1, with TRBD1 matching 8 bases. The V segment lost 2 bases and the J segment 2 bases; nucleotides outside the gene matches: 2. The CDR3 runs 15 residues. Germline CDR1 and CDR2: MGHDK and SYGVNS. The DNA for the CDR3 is TGTGCCAGCAGTGAACAGGGGGCGACCTACAATGAGCAGTTCTTC. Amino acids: CASSEQGATYNEQFF. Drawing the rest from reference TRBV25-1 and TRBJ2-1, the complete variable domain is EADIYQTPRYLVIGTGKKITLECSQTMGHDKMYWYQQDPGMELHLIHYSYGVNSTEKGDLSSESTVSRIRTEHFPLTLESARPSHTSQYLCASSEQGATYNEQFFGPGTRLTVL.

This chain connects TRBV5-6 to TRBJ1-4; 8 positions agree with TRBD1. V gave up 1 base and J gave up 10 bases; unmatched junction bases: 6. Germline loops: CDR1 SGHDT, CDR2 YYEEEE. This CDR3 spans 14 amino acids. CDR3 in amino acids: CASSLSETGGKLFF. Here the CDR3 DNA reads TGTGCCAGCAGCTTGTCAGAAACAGGGGGAAAACTGTTTTTT.

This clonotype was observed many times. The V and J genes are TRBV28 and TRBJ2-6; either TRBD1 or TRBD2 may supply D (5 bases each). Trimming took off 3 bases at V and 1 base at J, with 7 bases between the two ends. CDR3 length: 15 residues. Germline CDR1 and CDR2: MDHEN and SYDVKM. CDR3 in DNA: TGTGCCAGCAGTTTGTGGGGGTCTGGGGCCAACGTCCTGACTTTC. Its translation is CASSLWGSGANVLTF.

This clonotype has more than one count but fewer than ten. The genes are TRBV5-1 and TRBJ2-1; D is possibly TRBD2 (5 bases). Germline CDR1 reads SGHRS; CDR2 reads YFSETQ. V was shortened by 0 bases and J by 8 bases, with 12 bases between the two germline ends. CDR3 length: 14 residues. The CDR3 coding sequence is TGCGCCAGCAGCTTGGGCCCTAGCTCCGATGAGCAGTTCTTC. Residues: CASSLGPSSDEQFF.

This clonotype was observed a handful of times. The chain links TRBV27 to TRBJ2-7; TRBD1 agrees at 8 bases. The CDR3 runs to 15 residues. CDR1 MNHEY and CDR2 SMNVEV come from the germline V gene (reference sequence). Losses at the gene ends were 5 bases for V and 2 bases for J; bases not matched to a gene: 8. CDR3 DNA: TGTGCCAGCAGTACCCTATGGACAGGGACCTACGAGCAGTACTTC. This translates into CASSTLWTGTYEQYF.

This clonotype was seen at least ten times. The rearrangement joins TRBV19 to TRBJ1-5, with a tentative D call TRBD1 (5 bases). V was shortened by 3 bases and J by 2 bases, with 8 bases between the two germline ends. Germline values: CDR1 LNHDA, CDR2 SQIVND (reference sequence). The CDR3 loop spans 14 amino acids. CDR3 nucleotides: TGTGCCAGTAGTATCAAACAGGGCAATCAGCCCCAGCATTTT. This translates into CASSIKQGNQPQHF.

The CDR3 sequence is CASSPLTGAVGGYTF. CDR3 in DNA: TGTGCCAGCAGTCCCTTAACAGGGGCGGTTGGCGGCTACACCTTC. This chain uses TRBV6-2 or TRBV6-3 with TRBJ1-2; 7 bases line up with TRBD1. The J segment lost 8 bases and the V segment lost 5 bases, leaving 14 bases of the junction unmatched. Germline V lookup: CDR1 MNHEY, CDR2 SVGEGT. This CDR3 spans 15 amino acids.

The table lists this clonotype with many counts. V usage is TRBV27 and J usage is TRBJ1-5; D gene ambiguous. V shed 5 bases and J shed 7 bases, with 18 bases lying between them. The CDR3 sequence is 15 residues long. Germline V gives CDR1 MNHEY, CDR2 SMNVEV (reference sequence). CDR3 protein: CASSPASNLGQPQHF. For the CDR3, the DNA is TGTGCCAGCAGTCCCGCTAGCAACCTGGGGCAGCCCCAGCATTTT.

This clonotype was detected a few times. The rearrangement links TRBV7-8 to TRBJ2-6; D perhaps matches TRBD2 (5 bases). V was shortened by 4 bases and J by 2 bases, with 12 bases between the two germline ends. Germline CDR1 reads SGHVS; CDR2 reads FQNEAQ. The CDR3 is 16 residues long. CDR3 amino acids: CASSSRVVAGANVLTF. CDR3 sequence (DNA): TGTGCCAGCAGCTCGAGGGTGGTGGCTGGGGCCAACGTCCTGACTTTC.

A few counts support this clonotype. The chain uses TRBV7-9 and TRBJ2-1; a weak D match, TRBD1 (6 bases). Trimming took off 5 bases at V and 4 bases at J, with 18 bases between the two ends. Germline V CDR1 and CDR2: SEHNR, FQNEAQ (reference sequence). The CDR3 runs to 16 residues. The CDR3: CASSVSTGFHYNEQFF. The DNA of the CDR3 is TGTGCCAGCAGCGTGTCGACAGGCTTCCATTACAATGAGCAGTTCTTC.

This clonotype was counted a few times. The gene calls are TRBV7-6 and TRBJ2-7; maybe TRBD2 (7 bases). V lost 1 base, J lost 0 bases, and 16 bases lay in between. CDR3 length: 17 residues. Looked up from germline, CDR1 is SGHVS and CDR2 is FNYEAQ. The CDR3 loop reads CASSLGVSRGPSYEQYF. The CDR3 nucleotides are TGTGCCAGCAGCTTAGGGGTTTCGCGGGGGCCCTCCTACGAGCAGTACTTC.

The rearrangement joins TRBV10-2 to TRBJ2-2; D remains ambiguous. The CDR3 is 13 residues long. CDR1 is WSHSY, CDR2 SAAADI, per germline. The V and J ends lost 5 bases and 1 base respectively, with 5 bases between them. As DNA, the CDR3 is TGCGCCAGCAGTCCTGGGAACACCGGGGAGCTGTTTTTT. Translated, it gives CASSPGNTGELFF.

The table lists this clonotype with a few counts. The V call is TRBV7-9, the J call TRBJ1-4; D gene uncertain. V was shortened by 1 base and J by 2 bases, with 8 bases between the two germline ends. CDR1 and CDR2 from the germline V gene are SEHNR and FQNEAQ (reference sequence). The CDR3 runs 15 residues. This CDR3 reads CASSLGPSTNEKLFF. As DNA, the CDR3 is TGTGCCAGCAGCTTAGGCCCATCCACTAATGAAAAACTGTTTTTT. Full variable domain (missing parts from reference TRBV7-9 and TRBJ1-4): DTGVSQNPRHKITKRGQNVTFRCDPISEHNRLYWYRQTLGQGPEFLTYFQNEAQLEKSRLLSDRFSAERPKGSFSTLEIQRTEQGDSAMYLCASSLGPSTNEKLFFGSGTQLSVL.

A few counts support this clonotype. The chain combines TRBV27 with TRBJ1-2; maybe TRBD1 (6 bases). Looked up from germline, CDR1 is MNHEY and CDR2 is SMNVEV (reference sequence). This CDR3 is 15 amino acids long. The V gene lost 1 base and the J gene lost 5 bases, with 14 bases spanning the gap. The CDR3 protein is CASSLWPGAGYGYTF. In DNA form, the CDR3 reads TGTGCCAGCAGTTTATGGCCGGGGGCGGGTTATGGCTACACCTTC.

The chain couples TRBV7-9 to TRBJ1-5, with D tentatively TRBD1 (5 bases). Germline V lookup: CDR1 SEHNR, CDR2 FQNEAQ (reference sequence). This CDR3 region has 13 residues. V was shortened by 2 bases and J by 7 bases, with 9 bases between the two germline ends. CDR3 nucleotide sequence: TGTGCCAGCAGCTTAAGGGGCCACCAGCCCCAGCATTTT. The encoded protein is CASSLRGHQPQHF.

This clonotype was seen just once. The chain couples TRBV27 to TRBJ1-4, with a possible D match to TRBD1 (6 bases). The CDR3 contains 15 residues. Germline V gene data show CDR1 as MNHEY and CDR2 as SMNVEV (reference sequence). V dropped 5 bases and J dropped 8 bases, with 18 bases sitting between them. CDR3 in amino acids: CASSAAGARGEKLFF. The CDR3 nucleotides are TGTGCCAGCAGTGCCGCAGGGGCACGCGGCGAAAAACTGTTTTTT.

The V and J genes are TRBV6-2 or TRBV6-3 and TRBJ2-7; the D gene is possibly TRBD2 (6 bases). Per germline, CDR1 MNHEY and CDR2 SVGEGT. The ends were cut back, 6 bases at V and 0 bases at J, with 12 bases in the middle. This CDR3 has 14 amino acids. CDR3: CASSQGLISYEQYF. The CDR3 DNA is TGTGCCAGCAGCCAGGGACTCATCTCCTACGAGCAGTACTTC.

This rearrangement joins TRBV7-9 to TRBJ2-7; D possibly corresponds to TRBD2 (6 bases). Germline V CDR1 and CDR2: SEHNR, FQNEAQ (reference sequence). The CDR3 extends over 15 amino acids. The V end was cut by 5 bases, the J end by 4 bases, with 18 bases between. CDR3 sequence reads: CASSPGVAGLYEQYF. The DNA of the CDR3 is TGTGCCAGCAGCCCGGGGGTGGCAGGCCTATACGAGCAGTACTTC.